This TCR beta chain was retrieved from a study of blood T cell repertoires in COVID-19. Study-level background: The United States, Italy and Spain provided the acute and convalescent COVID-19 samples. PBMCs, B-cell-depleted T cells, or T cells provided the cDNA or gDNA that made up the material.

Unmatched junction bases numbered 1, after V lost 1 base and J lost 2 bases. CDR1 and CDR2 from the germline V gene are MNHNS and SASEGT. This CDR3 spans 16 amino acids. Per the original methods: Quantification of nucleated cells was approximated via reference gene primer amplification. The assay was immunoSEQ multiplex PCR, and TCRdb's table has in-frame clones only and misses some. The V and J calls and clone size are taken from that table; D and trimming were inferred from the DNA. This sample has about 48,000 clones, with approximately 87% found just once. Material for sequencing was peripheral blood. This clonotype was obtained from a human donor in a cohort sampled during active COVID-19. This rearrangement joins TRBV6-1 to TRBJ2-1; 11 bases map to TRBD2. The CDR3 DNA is TGTGCCAGCAGTGAAGAACTAGCGGGGGCCTACAATGAGCAGTTCTTC. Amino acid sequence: CASSEELAGAYNEQFF.